The text below deals with one TCR beta chain. The sample is drawn from a study of blood T cell repertoires in COVID-19. Sequencing used immunoSEQ multiplex PCR; TCRdb keeps in-frame clones, though not all of them. The sample contains 50,000 to 70,000 clones, almost 90% of which appear only once. The clonotype originates from a man aged 55 to 70 with acute or convalescent COVID-19. Sequenced: peripheral blood.

CDR3 in amino acids: CASSSPSRSSASSTDTQYF. The CDR3 coding sequence is TGTGCCAGCAGTTCGCCAAGTAGGTCTAGCGCCTCTAGCACAGATACGCAGTATTTT. The J gene is TRBJ2-3, the V gene TRBV27, with D possibly being TRBD2 (6 bases). Trimming shortened V by 4 bases and J by 0 bases, and 23 bases separated the two germline ends. The CDR3 spans 19 residues. CDR1 and CDR2 from the germline V gene are MNHEY and SMNVEV (reference sequence).